This T cell receptor beta chain was retrieved from a study of shared clonotypes between healthy human individuals. Overall study results and limits: Shared clonotypes across all four donors exceeded non-shared ones in generation probability. Depth of sequencing was expected to influence donor clonotype sharing.

The CDR3 sequence is 16 residues long. Trimming left V 0 bases short and J 3 bases short, with 12 bases between. CDR1 and CDR2 (germline): KGHSH, LQKENI. Note on this clone: Its specificity is unknown.

Profiling relied on immunoSEQ multiplex PCR, and the TCRdb table lists in-frame clones only, not all of them. The top ten hold over 0.3% of the sample, which has more than 1,200,000 clones, roughly 98.5% seen once. The TCR was taken from a man aged 25 to 40 in good health. The chain couples TRBV18 to TRBJ2-1; D is possibly TRBD2 (6 bases). The sequenced sample consisted of naive CD4+ T cells sorted from blood. The sample's subset: CD45RA+ positively selected. The CDR3 here is CASSPPLALYYNEQFF. The CDR3 nucleotides read TGTGCCAGCTCACCACCCCTAGCGTTATACTACAATGAGCAGTTCTTC. The complete variable domain, with remaining parts taken from reference TRBV18 and TRBJ2-1, reads NAGVMQNPRHLVRRRGQEARLRCSPMKGHSHVYWYRQLPEEGLKFMVYLQKENIIDESGMPKERFSAEFPKEGPSILRIQQVVRGDSAAYFCASSPPLALYYNEQFFGPGTRLTVL.